This TCR beta chain was obtained from a study of blood T cell repertoires in COVID-19. Study context: Both acute and convalescent COVID-19 samples were obtained from the United States, Italy and Spain. From T cells, B-cell-depleted T cells, or PBMCs came the material, which was cDNA or gDNA.

Seattle patients were enrolled during active infection and followed longitudinally. V trimming: 5 bases; J trimming: 6 bases; junction bases outside the gene matches: 13. This CDR3 is 16 amino acids long. From germline, CDR1 is ENHRY and CDR2 SYGVKD. In the study's own analysis: Researchers report that nucleated cell counts were estimated from reference gene primer amplification. The protocol was immunoSEQ multiplex PCR, while the TCRdb copy is restricted to in-frame clones and leaves out a portion. V and J calls and clone size are as listed in that table; D and trimming were resolved from the DNA. The sample lists about 170,000 clones, more than 75% seen once, with under 3% in the top ten.

The sample consisted of peripheral blood. The rearrangement joins TRBV10-3 to TRBJ2-7; 10 bases align to TRBD2. The TCR sequence derives from a woman older than 75 with COVID-19, enrolled during active disease. As DNA, the CDR3 is TGTGCCATCAGTCAACGGGCGGGACTAGCGATTCGCGAGCAGTACTTC. Residues: CAISQRAGLAIREQYF.